This record looks at one TCR beta chain sequence and its context. The antigen is unknown. This entry comes from a study of shared clonotypes between healthy human individuals. Study results and caveats: Sharing of clonotypes among donors was expected to vary with sequencing depth. Generation of non-shared clonotypes was less probable than generation of clonotypes shared by all four donors.

TCRdb keeps only in-frame clones here, not all; method: immunoSEQ multiplex PCR. The repertoire holds millions of clones, approximately 90% seen once, with over 0.12% in the top ten. The V end lost 4 bases, the J end lost 10 bases, and 12 bases lay between the germline ends. Looked up from germline, CDR1 is KGHSH and CDR2 is LQKENI. The CDR3 is made up of 12 amino acids. Sequencing input: naive CD4+ T cells sorted from blood. The subset was: CD45RA+ positively selected. The rearrangement joins TRBV18 to TRBJ2-3; D gene unclear. The origin of this receptor is a man aged 18 to 35 in good health. The CDR3 protein is CASSLLGTAQYF. CDR3 DNA: TGTGCCAGCTCACTTCTCGGAACCGCGCAGTATTTT.